This T cell receptor (beta chain) came from a study of T-cell reconstitution after alpha-beta-depleted transplantation in children. Points on this clonotype: A read error may account for a junction end that differs from germline.

This sample's TCRbeta library carried unique molecular identifier barcodes. Via MiXCR, TCRdb re-called the PCR reads, giving one row per CDR3 protein. The sample lists around 400,000 distinct CDR3 sequences; 9.5% to 13% were seen once. Germline CDR1 is SGHAT and CDR2 is FQNNGV. There are 17 residues in the CDR3. The V call is TRBV11-2, the J call TRBJ2-4; perhaps TRBD1 as D (6 bases). This specimen was PBMCs from the stem cell graft donor, taken from the stem cell graft. The clonotype comes from a human donor who donated a stem cell graft to a child with acute myeloid leukemia. Written as DNA, the CDR3 is TGTGCCAGCAGCTCAAGTTCTCAGGGGTTGTCCAAAAACAGTCAGTACTTC. Translating gives CASSSSSQGLSKNSQYF.